Presented here are 27 T cell receptor beta chains from one specimen sequenced in a study of cytomegalovirus exposure and HLA in healthy donors. Use of 60 Vbeta and 13 Jbeta primers characterized the PCR. TCRdb's table, derived via immunoSEQ multiplex PCR, lists solely in-frame clones and lacks some. The sample has more than 75,000 clones; roughly 73% are singletons. Sequencing was carried out using PBMCs. The receptors stem from a woman aged 40 to 55 in good health and CMV-seronegative.

The chain recombines TRBV6-5 with TRBJ1-5, with 7 bases lining up with TRBD1. CDR3 length: 14 residues. With V trimmed by 2 bases and J by 2 bases, 0 bases remained unmatched. Germline lookup yields CDR1 MNHEY and CDR2 SVGAGI. CDR3 nucleotides: TGTGCCAGCAGTTACACAGGGGGCAATCAGCCCCAGCATTTT. It is translated as CASSYTGGNQPQHF.

This rearrangement joins TRBV15 to TRBJ2-5, with D possibly matching TRBD2 (5 bases). The CDR3 runs to 16 residues. Germline CDR1 is LNHNV and CDR2 is YYDKDF (reference sequence). V was cut by 4 bases and J by 0 bases, with 15 bases left in between. The chain's CDR3 is CATSMGDPNYQETQYF. The CDR3 DNA reads as TGTGCCACCAGCATGGGAGACCCAAACTACCAAGAGACCCAGTACTTC.

V gene TRBV6-4 combines with J gene TRBJ1-2, with D tentatively TRBD1 (5 bases). Germline CDR1 reads MRHNA; CDR2 reads SNTAGT. V gave up 2 bases and J gave up 5 bases, with 9 bases separating them. This CDR3 region has 13 residues. CDR3 loop: CASSDEAGYGYTF. In DNA form, the CDR3 reads TGTGCCAGCAGTGACGAGGCAGGGTATGGCTACACCTTC.

The rearrangement links TRBV4-2 to TRBJ1-4; TRBD1 aligns across 9 bases. The CDR3 extends over 15 amino acids. In germline, CDR1 is LGHNA, CDR2 YNFKEQ. Trimming took 1 base from V and 4 from J; bases not matched to a gene: 1. In DNA form, the CDR3 reads TGTGCCAGCAGCCAAGGGGACAGGGATAATGAAAAACTGTTTTTT. This encodes CASSQGDRDNEKLFF.

The table lists this clone with many counts. The chain employs TRBV5-6 and TRBJ1-1; no firm D call. Germline V gives CDR1 SGHDT, CDR2 YYEEEE. This CDR3 is 12 amino acids long. Trimming left V 4 bases short and J 4 bases short, with 8 bases between. The DNA for the CDR3 is TGTGCCAGCAGCCACAGTACCACTGAAGCTTTCTTT. Amino acids: CASSHSTTEAFF.

This clone was detected only a few times. J is TRBJ2-7 and V is TRBV6-1; D uncertain. The CDR3 length is 13 residues. Trimming took off 3 bases at V and 3 bases at J, with 9 bases between the two ends. Germline V CDR1 and CDR2: MNHNS, SASEGT. The CDR3 coding sequence is TGTGCCAGCAGTGACCTTGCCTACTACGAGCAGTACTTC. Translating it yields CASSDLAYYEQYF.

This clone was recorded only once. This chain joins TRBV7-9 and TRBJ2-5, with D unclear. The germline V and J ends were trimmed by 1 base and 1 base, with 16 bases remaining between them. The CDR3 runs 17 residues. Germline V gives CDR1 SEHNR, CDR2 FQNEAQ (reference sequence). DNA for the CDR3: TGTGCCAGCAGCTTAGGTCTGTTGTCAGGCACCCAAGAGACCCAGTACTTC. Translation gives CASSLGLLSGTQETQYF.

The V and J genes are TRBV4-2 and TRBJ1-6; TRBD1 agrees at 9 bases. V was pared by 5 bases and J by 5 bases, with 4 bases of the junction left unmatched. Per the germline V gene, CDR1 is LGHNA and CDR2 is YNFKEQ. The CDR3 is 15 amino acids. CDR3 amino acids: CASSVRTGDNSPLHF. CDR3 nucleotide sequence: TGTGCCAGCAGCGTCCGGACAGGGGATAATTCACCCCTCCACTTT.

As DNA, the CDR3 is TGTGCCAGCAGCCCGGGGACAGGGGTTTCCTATAATTCACCCCTCCACTTT. The encoded protein is CASSPGTGVSYNSPLHF. V usage is TRBV7-2 and J usage is TRBJ1-6; 10 nucleotides line up with TRBD1. With V trimmed by 5 bases and J by 1 base, 5 bases remained unmatched. Per the germline V gene, CDR1 is SGHTA and CDR2 is FQGNSA. The CDR3 length is 17 residues.

V usage is TRBV28 and J usage is TRBJ2-7; 10 bases agree with TRBD1. Per germline, CDR1 MDHEN and CDR2 SYDVKM. V lost 2 bases to trimming and J lost 4 bases; unmatched junction nucleotides: 5. CDR3 length: 15 amino acids. Here the CDR3 DNA reads TGTGCCAGCAGTTTAATAGGGGACAGGGGATACGAGCAGTACTTC. It translates to CASSLIGDRGYEQYF.

The chain links TRBV7-9 to TRBJ2-7; 7 positions agree with TRBD1. CDR3 length equals 14 residues. The germline CDR1 and CDR2 sequences are SEHNR and FQNEAQ (reference sequence). The V and J ends lost 1 base and 6 bases, in that order; junction bases with no gene match: 6. The CDR3: CASSLVVGGSEQYF. The CDR3 nucleotides read TGTGCCAGCAGCTTAGTCGTAGGGGGCTCCGAGCAGTACTTC.

The chain recombines TRBV6-5 with TRBJ2-5; TRBD2 is a possible D gene (6 bases). Trimming removed 6 bases from V and 1 base from J, with 12 bases in between. The CDR3 runs to 14 residues. Germline assignment: CDR1 MNHEY and CDR2 SVGAGI. Here the CDR3 reads CASRNAGPQETQYF. DNA of the CDR3: TGTGCCAGCAGGAACGCGGGGCCCCAAGAGACCCAGTACTTC.

The rearrangement links TRBV12-2 to TRBJ2-5; the table's D call of TRBD2 was not tested on the DNA. TRBV12-2 is deemed a pseudogene. The length of the CDR3 is 12 residues. The CDR3 here is CASRLGLETQYF. In DNA, the CDR3 is TGTGCAAGTCGCTTAGGTCTGGAGACCCAGTACTTC.

The rearrangement uses TRBV7-2 and TRBJ2-7, with 7 positions matching TRBD2. The CDR3 extends over 15 amino acids. In germline, CDR1 is SGHTA, CDR2 FQGNSA. V lost 0 bases to trimming and J lost 2 bases; unmatched junction nucleotides: 4. The CDR3 nucleotides read TGTGCCAGCAGCTTAGCCGGCGGGGGAGCCTACGAGCAGTACTTC. It specifies CASSLAGGGAYEQYF.

This clone was counted a single time. The J gene is TRBJ2-7, the V gene TRBV30; 7 bases agree with TRBD1. The CDR3 covers 12 residues. J lost 4 bases, V lost 8 bases, and 8 bases had no gene match. Germline V gives CDR1 GTSNPN, CDR2 SVGIG (reference sequence). CDR3 sequence (DNA): TGTGCCGGCCGGACAGGCGAATACGAGCAGTACTTC. Encoded protein: CAGRTGEYEQYF. The entire variable domain, with the rest obtained from reference TRBV30 and TRBJ2-7, is as follows: SQTIHQWPATLVQPVGSPLSLECTVEGTSNPNLYWYRQAAGRGLQLLFYSVGIGQISSEVPQNLSASRPQDRQFILSSKKLLLSDSGFYLCAGRTGEYEQYFGPGTRLTVT.

In this sample, this clone turned up once. The chain carries TRBV7-8 and TRBJ2-7, with 9 nucleotides matching TRBD2. From germline, CDR1 is SGHVS and CDR2 FQNEAQ. After removal of 5 bases from V and 3 bases from J, the junction contained 8 bases not matched to a gene. This CDR3 comprises 15 residues. CDR3 protein: CASSPGLAGYYEQYF. DNA for the CDR3: TGTGCCAGCAGCCCCGGGCTAGCGGGGTACTACGAGCAGTACTTC. Full variable domain (outside the CDR3, taken from reference TRBV7-8 and TRBJ2-7): GAGVSQSPRYKVAKRGQDVALRCDPISGHVSLFWYQQALGQGPEFLTYFQNEAQLDKSGLPSDRFFAERPEGSVSTLKIQRTQQEDSAVYLCASSPGLAGYYEQYFGPGTRLTVT.

This clone was seen once. The chain employs TRBV29-1 and TRBJ2-4; no clear D. The CDR3 length is 13 residues. Germline V gene data show CDR1 as SQVTM and CDR2 as ANQGSEA. The ends were cut back, 5 bases at V and 7 bases at J, with 15 bases in the middle. Written as DNA, the CDR3 is TGCAGCGTTCTACCCCCTGCTGAGAACATTCAGTACTTC. This gives the protein CSVLPPAENIQYF.

This chain connects TRBV25-1 to TRBJ2-2; 9 nucleotides agree with TRBD2. V dropped 8 bases and J dropped 5; count of bases not matched to a gene: 18. Germline V gene sequence: CDR1 MGHDK, CDR2 SYGVNS. There are 18 residues in the CDR3. The CDR3 nucleotides read TGTGCCAGCTCAAAGGGGGCGGGGGGGCCTAGTTCGACCGGGGAGCTGTTTTTT. Translating it yields CASSKGAGGPSSTGELFF. Drawing the rest from reference TRBV25-1 and TRBJ2-2, the complete variable domain is EADIYQTPRYLVIGTGKKITLECSQTMGHDKMYWYQQDPGMELHLIHYSYGVNSTEKGDLSSESTVSRIRTEHFPLTLESARPSHTSQYLCASSKGAGGPSSTGELFFGEGSRLTVL.

V is TRBV18 and J is TRBJ2-5; tentatively, D is TRBD2 (5 bases). V lost 6 bases and J lost 5, with 16 bases in between. This CDR3 is 14 amino acids long. Germline values: CDR1 KGHSH, CDR2 LQKENI. The CDR3 spells CASSPAAGYETQYF. As DNA, the CDR3 is TGTGCCAGCTCCCCCGCGGCGGGCTATGAGACCCAGTACTTC.

The V gene is TRBV5-3, the J gene TRBJ2-7, with 7 nucleotides matching TRBD1. TRBV5-3 is an ORF for which the function is uncertain. V shed 1 base, J shed 2 bases, and the junction held 12 bases outside the gene matches. This CDR3 spans 17 amino acids. The CDR3 coding sequence is TGTGCCAGAAGCTTGTTCATTGAGACAGGGAAGACCTACGAGCAGTACTTC. This encodes CARSLFIETGKTYEQYF.

This clone was found once. This sequence joins TRBV7-2 and TRBJ2-3; TRBD1 might be the D (5 bases). The germline V gene encodes CDR1 SGHTA and CDR2 FQGNSA. This CDR3 is built from 16 residues. V was shortened by 5 bases and J by 0 bases, with 15 bases between the two germline ends. CDR3 protein: CASSPLRARSTDTQYF. As DNA, the CDR3 is TGTGCCAGCAGCCCGCTCAGGGCCCGCAGCACAGATACGCAGTATTTT.

The count of this clone is one. The chain recombines TRBV5-1 with TRBJ2-6; possible D gene TRBD2, 5 bases. The CDR3 contains 17 residues. The germline CDR1 and CDR2 sequences are SGHRS and YFSETQ. V shed 0 bases and J shed 2 bases, with 12 bases lying between them. The CDR3 here is CASSLGVDGAGANVLTF. CDR3 coding DNA: TGCGCCAGCAGCTTGGGCGTAGACGGGGCTGGGGCCAACGTCCTGACTTTC. The full variable domain, rest sourced from reference TRBV5-1 and TRBJ2-6, is KAGVTQTPRYLIKTRGQQVTLSCSPISGHRSVSWYQQTPGQGLQFLFEYFSETQRNKGNFPGRFSGRQFSNSRSEMNVSTLELGDSALYLCASSLGVDGAGANVLTFGAGSRLTVL.

CDR3 sequence (DNA): TGTGCCAGCAGCTTAGTAGCGGGTAGCAATCAGCCCCAGCATTTT. Its protein product is CASSLVAGSNQPQHF. The chain employs TRBV7-8 and TRBJ1-5; no reliable D call. There are 15 residues in the CDR3. V lost 1 base, J lost 0 bases, and 7 bases lay in between. Germline V gives CDR1 SGHVS, CDR2 FQNEAQ. Full variable domain (rest looked up from reference TRBV7-8 and TRBJ1-5): GAGVSQSPRYKVAKRGQDVALRCDPISGHVSLFWYQQALGQGPEFLTYFQNEAQLDKSGLPSDRFFAERPEGSVSTLKIQRTQQEDSAVYLCASSLVAGSNQPQHFGDGTRLSIL.

The chain employs TRBV10-3 and TRBJ1-2, with no clear D. V dropped 3 bases and J dropped 4 bases, with 6 bases sitting between them. Per the germline V gene, CDR1 is ENHRY and CDR2 is SYGVKD. The CDR3 sequence is 12 residues long. CDR3 sequence reads: CAISDQAYGYTF. In DNA, the CDR3 is TGTGCCATCAGTGATCAGGCCTATGGCTACACCTTC.

The CDR3 DNA sequence: TGTGCCAGCAGGGGGGGGCCGAGCAATTCACCCCTCCACTTT. Its translation: CASRGGPSNSPLHF. The rearrangement links TRBV27 to TRBJ1-6; TRBD1 might be the D (6 bases). Germline V gene data show CDR1 as MNHEY and CDR2 as SMNVEV (reference sequence). V lost 6 bases and J lost 7, with 13 bases in between. The CDR3 contains 14 residues.

This chain uses TRBV4-1 with TRBJ2-7; 10 nucleotides agree with TRBD1. The CDR3 spans 14 residues. Germline CDR1 MGHRA, CDR2 YSYEKL. The V and J ends lost 5 bases and 3 bases, in that order; junction bases with no gene match: 4. CDR3 residues: CASSGRDRGYEQYF. CDR3 sequence (DNA): TGCGCCAGCAGCGGCCGGGACAGGGGCTACGAGCAGTACTTC.

This clone was counted a single time. The chain couples TRBV7-8 to TRBJ1-1; the D gene is possibly TRBD1 (5 bases). This CDR3 comprises 14 residues. Trimming took 2 bases from V and 1 from J, leaving 8 bases between them. In germline, CDR1 is SGHVS, CDR2 FQNEAQ. The CDR3 here is CASSLLGANTEAFF. DNA of the CDR3: TGTGCCAGCAGCTTACTAGGGGCGAACACTGAAGCTTTCTTT.